Presented here are 15 T cell receptor beta chains from one specimen sequenced in a study of post-analysis software for immune sequencing data. Overall study results and limits: There were five or six TRBV segments more frequent in patients than controls, and TRBV5-6, TRBV5-1 and TRBV20-1 were among them.

Included in the TCR beta cDNA libraries were unique molecular identifiers. One entry per CDR3 protein results from TCRdb running MiXCR on the PCR reads. The sample lists approximately 770,000 distinct CDR3 sequences; 46% were seen once. No antigen has been assigned to these receptors. Sequences were obtained from blood. The receptors stem from a girl under 18 with multiple sclerosis.

V usage is TRBV4-3 and J usage is TRBJ2-7; TRBD2 matches 9 bases. The CDR3 has 15 amino acids. CDR1 is LGHNA, CDR2 YSLEER, per germline. V trimming: 3 bases; J trimming: 5 bases; junction bases outside the gene matches: 8. The CDR3 protein is CASSQEGLASHEQYF. The CDR3 region has the DNA TGCGCCAGCAGCCAGGAGGGACTAGCTTCCCACGAGCAGTACTTC.

The gene calls are TRBV12-3 or TRBV12-4 and TRBJ2-7; D is uncertain. V lost 6 bases and J lost 6, with 12 bases in between. This CDR3 has 12 amino acids. The DNA for the CDR3 is TGTGCCAGCAGAGAGCAACGGAGCGAGCAGTACTTC. Translation: CASREQRSEQYF.

CDR3 protein: CASSTYRGPGLSSYNEQFF. The CDR3 region has the DNA TGTGCCAGCAGCACATACAGGGGCCCGGGGTTGAGCTCCTACAATGAGCAGTTCTTC. The V gene is TRBV5-6, the J gene TRBJ2-1, with 7 bases that match TRBD1. Germline V lookup: CDR1 SGHDT, CDR2 YYEEEE. The CDR3 extends over 19 amino acids. V shed 4 bases and J 0 bases; nucleotides not matched to a gene: 16.

This clonotype has more than one count but fewer than ten. The chain employs TRBV5-1 and TRBJ2-5; a possible D gene is TRBD1 (5 bases). The V gene lost 2 bases and the J gene lost 5 bases, with 13 bases spanning the gap. Germline CDR1 and CDR2: SGHRS and YFSETQ. The CDR3 length is 14 residues. In DNA, the CDR3 is TGCGCCAGCAGCTTACCGGACATTACGGAGACCCAGTACTTC. It translates to CASSLPDITETQYF.

The genes are TRBV6-5 and TRBJ2-7; possibly TRBD1 or TRBD2 for D (7 bases each). Trimming cost V 1 base and J 0 bases, with 16 bases left between them. CDR3 length: 17 amino acids. Germline assignment: CDR1 MNHEY and CDR2 SVGAGI. The CDR3 protein is CASSYLLRGGPSYEQYF. The CDR3 nucleotides are TGTGCCAGCAGTTACTTACTCAGGGGGGGCCCCTCCTACGAGCAGTACTTC.

This clonotype was observed many times. The CDR3 protein is CASSSGQGTDTQYF. The CDR3 region has the DNA TGTGCCAGCAGCTCCGGACAGGGCACAGATACGCAGTATTTT. The chain joins TRBV12-3 or TRBV12-4 to TRBJ2-3, with TRBD1 identical over 7 bases. This CDR3 region has 14 residues. V was clipped by 6 bases and J by 1 base; unmatched bases: 4.

In this sample, this clonotype turned up a few times. V is TRBV27 and J is TRBJ2-3, with D unresolved. The length of the CDR3 is 16 residues. Germline CDR1 is MNHEY and CDR2 is SMNVEV (reference sequence). Trimming left V 0 bases short and J 0 bases short, with 10 bases between. CDR3 region: CASSLSSPSSTDTQYF. In nucleotides, the CDR3 is TGTGCCAGCAGTTTATCGAGTCCCTCTAGCACAGATACGCAGTATTTT.

This clonotype was recorded a few times. This chain uses TRBV20-1 with TRBJ2-1; 15 bases are shared with TRBD2. The CDR3 consists of 19 residues. V lost 0 bases to trimming and J lost 9 bases; unmatched junction nucleotides: 15. Looked up from germline, CDR1 is DFQATT and CDR2 is SNEGSKA (reference sequence). The CDR3 here is CSARDDRGAGLAGGLEQFF. The CDR3 region has the DNA TGCAGTGCTAGAGATGATAGGGGTGCGGGACTAGCGGGAGGCCTTGAGCAGTTCTTC.

Only a few counts were recorded for this clonotype. The rearrangement joins TRBV12-3 or TRBV12-4 to TRBJ2-7, with TRBD1 identical over 8 bases. Losses at the gene ends were 5 bases for V and 3 bases for J; bases not matched to a gene: 18. This CDR3 comprises 18 residues. The CDR3 bases are TGTGCCAGCAGTCCCCCCCGGGACAGGTGGGTCCCTAGCTACGAGCAGTACTTC. Translation gives CASSPPRDRWVPSYEQYF.

The table lists this clonotype with a few counts. The CDR3 reads CASSPSWVGPQGYEQYF. CDR3 DNA sequence: TGTGCCAGCAGCCCGAGTTGGGTTGGACCACAGGGCTACGAGCAGTACTTC. The chain uses TRBV7-9 and TRBJ2-7, with a possible D match to TRBD1 (6 bases). The germline V and J ends were trimmed by 5 bases and 3 bases, with 23 bases remaining between them. The CDR3 length is 17 residues. Germline lookup yields CDR1 SEHNR and CDR2 FQNEAQ (reference sequence).

This rearrangement joins TRBV4-3 to TRBJ2-1; no reliable D call. CDR1 and CDR2 (germline): LGHNA, YSLEER. The V end lost 0 bases, the J end lost 4 bases, and 16 bases lay between the germline ends. The CDR3 runs to 17 residues. For the CDR3, the DNA is TGCGCCAGCAGCCAAGATCAAATGAGTCTGAGTTACAATGAGCAGTTCTTC. Translating it yields CASSQDQMSLSYNEQFF.

The chain uses TRBV24-1 and TRBJ2-1; D remains ambiguous. Germline V CDR1 and CDR2: KGHDR, SFDVKD. V was shortened by 7 bases and J by 9 bases, with 15 bases between the two germline ends. The CDR3 spans 13 residues. Here the CDR3 DNA reads TGTGCCACCAGCCCCCCCGACCTGGGTGAGCAGTTCTTC. The encoded protein is CATSPPDLGEQFF.

J is TRBJ2-3 and V is TRBV20-1; 7 nucleotides match TRBD2. This CDR3 contains 15 residues. V shed 6 bases and J 0 bases; nucleotides not matched to a gene: 9. Looked up from germline, CDR1 is DFQATT and CDR2 is SNEGSKA (reference sequence). The CDR3 DNA reads as TGCAGTGCGGATGGACTAGGGAAAAGCACAGATACGCAGTATTTT. Its protein is CSADGLGKSTDTQYF.

The rearrangement joins TRBV6-5 to TRBJ1-2, with TRBD1 matching over 7 bases. Losses at the gene ends were 6 bases for V and 8 bases for J; bases not matched to a gene: 6. CDR1 is MNHEY, CDR2 SVGAGI, per germline. The CDR3 consists of 12 residues. The DNA for the CDR3 is TGTGCCAGCAGCCCCATACAGGGGGGCTACACCTTC. This codes for CASSPIQGGYTF.

The chain combines TRBV20-1 with TRBJ2-7; 9 nucleotides line up with TRBD2. This CDR3 is built from 16 residues. V was pared by 1 base and J by 3 bases, with 10 bases of the junction left unmatched. Germline loops: CDR1 DFQATT, CDR2 SNEGSKA (reference sequence). CDR3 DNA: TGCAGTGCTAGAGTGGGAGCTAGCGGGACCCTCTACGAGCAGTACTTC. Translated, it gives CSARVGASGTLYEQYF.